This T cell receptor (beta chain) appears in the sequencing data of a study of blood T cell repertoires in COVID-19. CDR1 is SQVTM and CDR2 is ANQGSEA in the germline V gene. Trimming stripped 1 base from V and 0 bases from J, with 13 bases between. The CDR3 runs 16 residues. How the authors handled the data: Estimated nucleated cell counts came from reference gene primer amplification. Method: immunoSEQ multiplex PCR; TCRdb's copy keeps in-frame clones and lacks some. V, J and clone size are taken as reported in that table, and D and trimming were inferred from the DNA itself. The sample shows fewer than 200,000 clones, about four fifths of them seen only once. Those who participated ranged in age from roughly 18 to 100 years and resided in about two dozen US areas.

The chain couples TRBV29-1 to TRBJ2-1; tentatively, D is TRBD1 (5 bases). The sequenced material came from PBMCs or T cells enriched from blood (not recorded which). The clonotype comes from a woman aged 45-59 years in a cohort exposed to, infected with or recovered from COVID-19 (not recorded which). CDR3 loop: CSVEVVGRNSYNEQFF. The CDR3 region has the DNA TGCAGCGTTGAAGTCGTGGGGCGGAACTCCTACAATGAGCAGTTCTTC.